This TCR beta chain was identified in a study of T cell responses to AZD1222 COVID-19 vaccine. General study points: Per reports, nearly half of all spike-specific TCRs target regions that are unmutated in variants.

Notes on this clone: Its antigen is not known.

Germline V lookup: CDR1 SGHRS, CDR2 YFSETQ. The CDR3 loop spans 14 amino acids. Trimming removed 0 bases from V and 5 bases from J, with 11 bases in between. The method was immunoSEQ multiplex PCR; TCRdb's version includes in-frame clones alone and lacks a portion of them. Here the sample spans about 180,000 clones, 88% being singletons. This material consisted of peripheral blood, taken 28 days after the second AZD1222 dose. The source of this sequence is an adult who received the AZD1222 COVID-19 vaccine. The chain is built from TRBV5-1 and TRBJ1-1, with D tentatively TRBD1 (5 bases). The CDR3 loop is CASSLVGAGTEAFF. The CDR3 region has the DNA TGCGCCAGCAGCTTGGTAGGGGCAGGGACTGAAGCTTTCTTT.